This T cell receptor beta chain is from a study of shared clonotypes between healthy human individuals. Overall study results and limits: Across a handful of donors, naive CD4 shared around 5.1%, naive CD8 more than 3%, memory CD4 more than 2%, memory CD8 under 0.5%.

Clones were read by immunoSEQ multiplex PCR, and TCRdb kept only the in-frame ones, dropping some. The repertoire consists of about 2.4 million clones, with more than 90% occurring once and the leading ten covering more than 0.12%. V shed 6 bases, J shed 0 bases, and the junction held 2 bases outside the gene matches. The CDR3 is 14 amino acids. Germline CDR1 is SNHLY and CDR2 is FYNNEI. As concerns this clone: As yet, its antigen is unknown.

This TCR derives from a man aged 18-30 years in good health. The chain joins TRBV2 to TRBJ1-1; 9 bases agree with TRBD1. The sample was naive CD4+ T cells sorted from blood. Subset of the sample: CD45RA+ positively selected. This chain's CDR3 is CASRDRGVNTEAFF. For the CDR3, the DNA is TGTGCCAGCAGGGACAGGGGCGTGAACACTGAAGCTTTCTTT.